Below are 32 T cell receptor beta chains sequenced from a single sample in a study of T-cell memory formation after mild COVID-19. Via MiXCR, TCRdb re-called the 5' RACE reads, giving one row per CDR3 protein. The data contain a few hundred thousand distinct CDR3 sequences, around 16% of them singletons. The sample was PBMCs or a T cell subset sorted from them (not recorded which). Receptors were obtained from a man aged 18-30 years who had mild COVID-19 (a few samples of this study predate the infection). Cell type and time point are not known.

A single count supports this clonotype. The chain recombines TRBV7-9 with TRBJ2-2, with unresolved D. V shed 8 bases and J shed 8 bases, with 6 bases lying between them. The CDR3 runs to 10 residues. Germline lookup yields CDR1 SEHNR and CDR2 FQNEAQ (reference sequence). This CDR3 reads CASVRGELFF. CDR3 DNA sequence: TGTGCCAGCGTAAGGGGGGAGCTGTTTTTT.

The V call is TRBV7-9, the J call TRBJ1-6; tentatively, D is TRBD1 (5 bases). V was cut by 10 bases and J by 10 bases, with 14 bases left in between. CDR3 length: 12 amino acids. Germline V gene lookup returns CDR1 SEHNR and CDR2 FQNEAQ (reference sequence). CDR3 in DNA: TGTGCCACCAGGGATGGGCCCTCACCCCTCCACTTT. Translated, it gives CATRDGPSPLHF.

The gene calls are TRBV11-2 and TRBJ1-5, with TRBD1 matching 7 bases. CDR3 length: 13 amino acids. Trimming cost V 4 bases and J 4 bases; bases outside gene matches: 1. CDR1 is SGHAT and CDR2 is FQNNGV in the germline V gene. The CDR3 protein is CASSWGQNQPQHF. DNA for the CDR3: TGTGCCAGCAGCTGGGGACAGAATCAGCCCCAGCATTTT.

This clonotype was observed a handful of times. The chain has TRBV19 and TRBJ2-1, with D perhaps TRBD2 (6 bases). The CDR3 totals 15 residues. V lost 3 bases and J lost 4, with 13 bases in between. Germline CDR1 LNHDA, CDR2 SQIVND (reference sequence). The CDR3 reads CASSIAGGIYNEQFF. CDR3 DNA sequence: TGTGCCAGTAGTATCGCTGGGGGGATATACAATGAGCAGTTCTTC.

This clonotype was seen a few times. This rearrangement joins TRBV2 to TRBJ2-7; D possibly corresponds to TRBD1 (6 bases). Between the trimmed V and J ends, which lost 7 bases and 1 base, there was a span of 17 bases. Germline V gene sequence: CDR1 SNHLY, CDR2 FYNNEI. This CDR3 spans 15 amino acids. The CDR3 is CASISSPGQSYEQYF. In DNA form, the CDR3 reads TGTGCCAGCATATCCTCCCCTGGACAGTCCTACGAGCAGTACTTC. Looking up the rest from reference TRBV2 and TRBJ2-7 gives the full variable domain: EPEVTQTPSHQVTQMGQEVILRCVPISNHLYFYWYRQILGQKVEFLVSFYNNEISEKSEIFDDQFSVERPDGSNFTLKIRSTKLEDSAMYFCASISSPGQSYEQYFGPGTRLTVT.

This chain uses TRBV7-9 with TRBJ2-7; a possible D gene is TRBD1 (6 bases). Germline V gene data show CDR1 as SEHNR and CDR2 as FQNEAQ (reference sequence). The CDR3 spans 11 residues. V lost 11 bases to trimming and J lost 3 bases, with 11 bases between them. In nucleotides, the CDR3 is TGTGCCTGCGAGGGGGTCTACGAGCAGTACTTC. Protein: CACEGVYEQYF.

This clonotype was observed a handful of times. The CDR3 here is CASSPSGYPSYEQYF. CDR3 bases: TGTGCCAGCTCACCATCGGGATATCCTTCCTACGAGCAGTACTTC. This chain connects TRBV18 to TRBJ2-7; TRBD2 might be the D (5 bases). This CDR3 has 15 residues. V shed 2 bases and J shed 1 base, with 12 bases lying between them. Germline V lookup: CDR1 KGHSH, CDR2 LQKENI.

The chain recombines TRBV7-3 with TRBJ2-2; weak D call: TRBD1 (6 bases). The germline CDR1 and CDR2 sequences are SGHTA and FQGTGA. The CDR3 consists of 13 residues. V was pared by 5 bases and J by 6 bases, with 10 bases between. The chain's CDR3 is CASSAGVAGELFF. DNA of the CDR3: TGTGCCAGCAGCGCAGGGGTTGCCGGGGAGCTGTTTTTT. The full variable domain, its missing parts supplied by reference TRBV7-3 and TRBJ2-2, is GAGVSQTPSNKVTEKGKYVELRCDPISGHTALYWYRQSLGQGPEFLIYFQGTGAADDSGLPNDRFFAVRPEGSVSTLKIQRTERGDSAVYLCASSAGVAGELFFGEGSRLTVL.

CDR3 in DNA: TGTGCCAGCAGCATTGACCCCGGGAACACTGAAGCTTTCTTT. This encodes CASSIDPGNTEAFF. The rearrangement uses TRBV9 and TRBJ1-1; no firm D call. The CDR3 totals 14 residues. Germline CDR1 reads SGDLS; CDR2 reads YYNGEE. Trimming shortened V by 4 bases and J by 1 base, and 11 bases separated the two germline ends.

The V and J genes are TRBV9 and TRBJ1-4; D is possibly TRBD1 (5 bases). The CDR3 extends over 12 amino acids. Per the germline V gene, CDR1 is SGDLS and CDR2 is YYNGEE. V was shortened by 2 bases and J by 6 bases, with 5 bases between the two germline ends. The CDR3 loop reads CASSVGDEKLFF. The CDR3 nucleotides are TGTGCCAGCAGCGTGGGGGATGAAAAACTGTTTTTT. The complete variable domain, with remaining parts taken from reference TRBV9 and TRBJ1-4, reads DSGVTQTPKHLITATGQRVTLRCSPRSGDLSVYWYQQSLDQGLQFLIQYYNGEERAKGNILERFSAQQFPDLHSELNLSSLELGDSALYFCASSVGDEKLFFGSGTQLSVL.

The chain uses TRBV12-3 or TRBV12-4 and TRBJ2-7, with D unresolved. Trimming stripped 1 base from V and 2 bases from J, with 6 bases between. There are 13 residues in the CDR3. The CDR3 region is CASSLVLTYEQYF. The CDR3 nucleotides are TGTGCCAGCAGTTTAGTGTTGACCTACGAGCAGTACTTC.

This clonotype was found a few times. This chain uses TRBV7-8 with TRBJ2-5, with a possible D match to TRBD2 (7 bases). Germline V gives CDR1 SGHVS, CDR2 FQNEAQ. V shed 5 bases and J shed 4 bases, with 26 bases lying between them. The CDR3 spans 18 residues. DNA of the CDR3: TGTGCCAGCAGCCTAACCTACGGGCGGGGGCCAGTGGGAGAGACCCAGTACTTC. This gives the protein CASSLTYGRGPVGETQYF.

The chain carries TRBV27 and TRBJ2-1, with 10 bases that match TRBD2. The junction had 7 bases not matched to a gene; V was cut back by 4 bases and J by 10 bases. Germline lookup yields CDR1 MNHEY and CDR2 SMNVEV (reference sequence). The CDR3 totals 14 residues. In DNA, the CDR3 is TGTGCCAGCAGTTCCCTAGCGGGAGCCTACGAGCAGTTCTTC. Translating it yields CASSSLAGAYEQFF.

The V gene is TRBV11-2, the J gene TRBJ2-1, with 9 bases lining up with TRBD1. With V trimmed by 6 bases and J by 6 bases, 3 bases remained unmatched. The CDR3 runs 13 residues. Germline CDR1 is SGHAT and CDR2 is FQNNGV. Here the CDR3 reads CASSADRGNEQFF. As DNA, the CDR3 is TGTGCCAGCAGTGCGGACAGGGGCAATGAGCAGTTCTTC.

In DNA, the CDR3 is TGCGCCAGCAGCGCGGGAGGGACAGGGGGCACTGAAGCTTTCTTT. It encodes CASSAGGTGGTEAFF. This chain uses TRBV5-1 with TRBJ1-1; 11 nucleotides match TRBD1. Germline trimming cut 4 bases from V and 4 bases from J; bases unmatched to any gene: 6. The CDR3 contains 15 residues. Germline V gene sequence: CDR1 SGHRS, CDR2 YFSETQ.

The chain recombines TRBV28 with TRBJ2-6; D unclear. The CDR3 runs to 14 residues. V lost 2 bases and J 1 base, leaving 3 bases between the germline ends. The V gene's germline CDR1 is MDHEN and CDR2 SYDVKM. CDR3 sequence reads: CASSLHSGANVLTF. The CDR3, as DNA: TGTGCCAGCAGTTTACATTCTGGGGCCAACGTCCTGACTTTC.

The chain couples TRBV9 to TRBJ1-2; D remains unclear. V was trimmed by 4 bases and J by 3 bases, leaving 16 bases between them. There are 15 residues in the CDR3. Per germline, CDR1 SGDLS and CDR2 YYNGEE. The CDR3 loop reads CASSPHAGFDYGYTF. The DNA for the CDR3 is TGTGCCAGCAGCCCCCATGCCGGGTTCGACTATGGCTACACCTTC.

The V gene is TRBV4-1, the J gene TRBJ2-2; no clear D. Trimming took off 0 bases at V and 1 base at J, with 9 bases between the two ends. Germline V gene sequence: CDR1 MGHRA, CDR2 YSYEKL. This CDR3 contains 16 residues. The DNA for the CDR3 is TGCGCCAGCAGCCAAGATAGTCAGGAGAACACCGGGGAGCTGTTTTTT. It specifies CASSQDSQENTGELFF.

This clonotype showed up just a few times. The rearrangement joins TRBV30 to TRBJ2-1; tentatively, D is TRBD1 (6 bases). From germline, CDR1 is GTSNPN and CDR2 SVGIG (reference sequence). The CDR3 runs to 11 residues. V lost 5 bases, J lost 4 bases, and 6 bases lay in between. The CDR3 bases are TGTGCCTGGGGACAGTACAATGAGCAGTTCTTC. Translated, it gives CAWGQYNEQFF.

Many counts were recorded for this clonotype. The chain carries TRBV6-1 and TRBJ1-2, with TRBD1 matching 10 bases. CDR3 size: 15 residues. V was clipped by 3 bases and J by 4 bases; unmatched bases: 5. Per the germline V gene, CDR1 is MNHNS and CDR2 is SASEGT. The CDR3 DNA is TGTGCCAGCAGTGACCCGGGACAGGGGACCTATGGCTACACCTTC. Encoded protein: CASSDPGQGTYGYTF.

The rearrangement joins TRBV29-1 to TRBJ1-1; D possibly corresponds to TRBD1 (6 bases). The V end was cut by 7 bases, the J end by 1 base, with 10 bases between. The CDR3 spans 12 residues. CDR1 SQVTM and CDR2 ANQGSEA come from the germline V gene. CDR3: CSATDRNTEAFF. CDR3 DNA: TGCAGCGCAACGGACAGGAACACTGAAGCTTTCTTT.

This chain links TRBV6-2 or TRBV6-3 with TRBJ1-5; D may be TRBD1 (6 bases). Germline lookup yields CDR1 MNHEY and CDR2 SVGEGT. Trimming pared 0 bases from V and 6 bases from J, leaving 12 bases between. This CDR3 has 15 residues. The CDR3 sequence: CASSYSRQVRQPQHF. The CDR3 nucleotides read TGTGCCAGCAGTTACTCTCGACAGGTCCGTCAGCCCCAGCATTTT.

In its sample, this clonotype was seen a few times. V and J are TRBV9 and TRBJ2-5; tentatively, D is TRBD2 (5 bases). In germline, CDR1 is SGDLS, CDR2 YYNGEE. Trimming shortened V by 3 bases and J by 7 bases, and 10 bases separated the two germline ends. This CDR3 is built from 12 residues. CDR3 DNA sequence: TGTGCCAGCAGCGAGGCCGAGGGGACCCAGTACTTC. Its protein is CASSEAEGTQYF.

This clonotype occurred a few times. This chain uses TRBV12-3 or TRBV12-4 with TRBJ1-4; D uncertain. The V end lost 3 bases, the J end lost 6 bases, and 5 bases lay between the germline ends. CDR3 length: 12 residues. The CDR3 region is CASSFMYEKLFF. CDR3 in DNA: TGTGCCAGCAGTTTCATGTATGAAAAACTGTTTTTT.

The sample holds a few counts of this clonotype. The V call is TRBV7-2, the J call TRBJ2-3, with 8 bases fitting TRBD2. The V gene end was trimmed by 5 bases and the J gene end by 4 bases; junction bases not matched to a gene: 8. The length of the CDR3 is 15 residues. Germline lookup yields CDR1 SGHTA and CDR2 FQGNSA. CDR3 amino acids: CASSHSGGRADTQYF. The CDR3 DNA sequence: TGTGCCAGCAGCCACAGCGGGGGCCGGGCAGATACGCAGTATTTT.

The V call is TRBV3-1, the J call TRBJ1-1, with 8 bases fitting TRBD1. The junction had 0 bases not matched to a gene; V was cut back by 3 bases and J by 0 bases. There are 14 residues in the CDR3. Germline lookup yields CDR1 LGHDT and CDR2 YNNKEL (reference sequence). The CDR3 is CASSQDRVNTEAFF. CDR3 nucleotides: TGTGCCAGCAGCCAGGACAGGGTGAACACTGAAGCTTTCTTT.

This chain links TRBV7-9 with TRBJ1-6, with unresolved D. Trimming removed 3 bases at V and 7 bases at J, with 10 bases between. The CDR3 consists of 14 residues. CDR1 is SEHNR, CDR2 FQNEAQ, per germline (reference sequence). The CDR3, as DNA: TGTGCCAGCAGCTTGGGCCCTTGGAATTCACCCCTCCACTTT. Its translation is CASSLGPWNSPLHF.

J is TRBJ2-5 and V is TRBV9; 7 bases are a match to TRBD1. CDR3 length equals 17 residues. With 3 bases clipped from V and 0 bases from J, the junction kept 11 bases outside the gene matches. CDR1 and CDR2 (germline): SGDLS, YYNGEE. Here the CDR3 reads CASSAPPGTDYQETQYF. The CDR3 DNA is TGTGCCAGCAGCGCTCCGCCCGGGACAGACTACCAAGAGACCCAGTACTTC.

This clonotype has only a few counts. The chain couples TRBV18 to TRBJ2-1; 11 nucleotides align to TRBD2. Germline V gene sequence: CDR1 KGHSH, CDR2 LQKENI. There are 18 residues in the CDR3. V shed 6 bases and J 0 bases; nucleotides not matched to a gene: 10. The DNA of the CDR3 is TGTGCCAGCTCGCGTACTAGCGGGGGTTCTAGCTCCTACAATGAGCAGTTCTTC. This encodes CASSRTSGGSSSYNEQFF.

The V and J genes are TRBV5-1 and TRBJ2-5, with 9 bases identical to TRBD2. The V gene end was trimmed by 4 bases and the J gene end by 6 bases; junction bases not matched to a gene: 7. Germline values: CDR1 SGHRS, CDR2 YFSETQ. CDR3 length: 14 residues. CDR3 loop: CASSVAGAGKTQYF. The CDR3 coding sequence is TGCGCCAGCAGCGTAGCGGGGGCCGGGAAGACCCAGTACTTC.

The V and J genes are TRBV7-9 and TRBJ2-2; D is possibly TRBD1 (5 bases). Per the germline V gene, CDR1 is SEHNR and CDR2 is FQNEAQ (reference sequence). Between the trimmed V and J ends, which lost 1 base and 2 bases, there was a span of 8 bases. The CDR3 is 15 amino acids. In nucleotides, the CDR3 is TGTGCCAGCAGCTTAGGTTGGGGCAACACCGGGGAGCTGTTTTTT. Its protein product is CASSLGWGNTGELFF.

The J gene is TRBJ2-5, the V gene TRBV3-1; TRBD1 matches at 8 bases. From germline, CDR1 is LGHDT and CDR2 YNNKEL (reference sequence). This CDR3 contains 14 residues. The trim removed 4 bases at V and 5 bases at J, leaving 6 bases unmatched. For the CDR3, the DNA is TGTGCCAGCAGCCGAGGCAGGGGGCGGGAGACCCAGTACTTC. Protein product: CASSRGRGRETQYF.